This T cell receptor beta chain is drawn from a study of blood T cells in healthy people across ages. Study-wide points: With donor CMV status unknown, expanded clonotype changes were possibly confounded.

Combining a sample-barcoded 5' primer with a J-beta primer mix, a second PCR ran for 7 to 11 cycles. TCRdb reprocessed the 5' RACE reads via MiXCR and lists one record per CDR3 protein. The sample includes approximately 730,000 distinct CDR3 sequences, roughly 53% of them seen just once. As for this clonotype: Its antigen remains unknown.

The length of the CDR3 is 18 residues. V is TRBV12-2 and J is TRBJ2-6. TRBV12-2 counts as a pseudogene. This TCR was sampled from a man older than 75 in good health. The source material was blood. The CDR3 loop reads CASRLVCPAHSGANVLTF. CDR3 in DNA: TGTGCAAGTCGCTTAGTTTGCCCAGCCCACTCTGGGGCCAACGTCCTGACTTTC.